The next 15 T cell receptor beta chains were all read from a single sample in a study of vaccination and CD4 T cells after COVID-19. These receptors are not linked to any known antigen. Documented treatment: roughly 10-day PBMC culture with coronavirus spike peptide pools or control peptides (ViraFEST assay). Researchers collected the unexposed donor's CD4+ T cells before the COVID-19 pandemic (2011-2018). Sequencing of DNA taken from cultured CD4+ T cells relied on the Oncomine TCR Beta short-read assay. TCRdb passed the PCR reads through MiXCR, listing each CDR3 protein once. The repertoire holds 4,500 to 6,500 distinct CDR3 sequences, with around 38% as singletons. Material for sequencing was CD4+ T cells from blood, cultured in vitro. The receptors shown here come from a human donor in good health.

The V gene is TRBV19, the J gene TRBJ2-3, with D possibly being TRBD2 (6 bases). Trimming removed 3 bases at V and 6 bases at J, with 16 bases between. This CDR3 contains 15 residues. Germline V gene sequence: CDR1 LNHDA, CDR2 SQIVND (reference sequence). The DNA for the CDR3 is TGTGCCAGTAGTATTGGGGCTACGGGAGTGGATACGCAGTATTTT. Encoded protein: CASSIGATGVDTQYF.

The chain recombines TRBV30 with TRBJ1-5; 7 bases align to TRBD1. V lost 4 bases to trimming and J lost 9 bases; unmatched junction nucleotides: 9. The CDR3 contains 13 residues. Germline lookup yields CDR1 GTSNPN and CDR2 SVGIG (reference sequence). The CDR3 DNA is TGTGCCTGGAATCGACAGGGAGATGGGCCCCAGCATTTT. This sequence encodes CAWNRQGDGPQHF.

This chain uses TRBV7-2 with TRBJ2-3; D may be TRBD1 (5 bases). V was clipped by 2 bases and J by 8 bases, with 14 bases between them. The CDR3 covers 14 residues. The germline CDR1 and CDR2 sequences are SGHTA and FQGNSA. The CDR3 is CASSLSPRGGTQYF. The CDR3 nucleotides are TGTGCCAGCAGCTTATCACCAAGGGGCGGTACGCAGTATTTT.

The table lists this clonotype with a few counts. The genes are TRBV6-1 and TRBJ1-2; 7 nucleotides match TRBD1. The CDR3 is made up of 15 amino acids. Germline CDR1 MNHNS, CDR2 SASEGT. V lost 6 bases, J lost 4 bases, and 11 bases stayed unmatched. The CDR3 region has the DNA TGTGCCAGCAGGAGGGGGCGCGGGATAATCTATGGCTACACCTTC. This translates into CASRRGRGIIYGYTF.

DNA of the CDR3: TGCAGTGCTAGTTTGCCGACCCCGGGACAAGAAGCTTTCTTT. This codes for CSASLPTPGQEAFF. This chain uses TRBV20-1 with TRBJ1-1, with a tentative D call TRBD1 (6 bases). This CDR3 is built from 14 residues. Germline V lookup: CDR1 DFQATT, CDR2 SNEGSKA (reference sequence). V was shortened by 3 bases and J by 8 bases, with 19 bases between the two germline ends.

V gene TRBV10-3 combines with J gene TRBJ2-1, with TRBD2 as a possible D gene (6 bases). Germline assignment: CDR1 ENHRY and CDR2 SYGVKD. This CDR3 is built from 15 residues. V was clipped by 3 bases and J by 0 bases, with 9 bases between them. The CDR3 coding sequence is TGTGCCATCAGTGAAGGCGGGAACTCCTACAATGAGCAGTTCTTC. Translated, it gives CAISEGGNSYNEQFF.

This clonotype is classed as large. The chain carries TRBV5-6 and TRBJ2-5; perhaps D is TRBD1 or TRBD2 (5 bases each). V was cut by 4 bases and J by 4 bases, with 23 bases left in between. This CDR3 spans 17 amino acids. The V gene's germline CDR1 is SGHDT and CDR2 YYEEEE. The CDR3 loop reads CASSRGVGNLAGETQYF. CDR3 DNA: TGTGCCAGCAGCCGAGGGGTGGGCAACTTGGCGGGAGAGACCCAGTACTTC.

J is TRBJ1-5 and V is TRBV29-1, with TRBD1 as a possible D gene (5 bases). V was shortened by 6 bases and J by 1 base, with 10 bases between the two germline ends. Germline values: CDR1 SQVTM, CDR2 ANQGSEA. The CDR3 spans 13 residues. CDR3 in amino acids: CSVGRDSNQPQHF. In DNA, the CDR3 is TGCAGCGTAGGCCGGGACAGCAATCAGCCCCAGCATTTT.

The V gene is TRBV19, the J gene TRBJ2-5; D may be TRBD1 (6 bases). CDR1 and CDR2 from the germline V gene are LNHDA and SQIVND (reference sequence). Trimming took off 5 bases at V and 5 bases at J, with 18 bases between the two ends. This CDR3 has 15 residues. In DNA, the CDR3 is TGTGCCAGTAGTGCCCAGACAGGAAGGGGGGAGACCCAGTACTTC. This codes for CASSAQTGRGETQYF.

The chain employs TRBV28 and TRBJ2-1, with D possibly TRBD2 on 6 matching bases. The V and J ends lost 7 bases and 5 bases respectively, with 15 bases between them. Germline assignment: CDR1 MDHEN and CDR2 SYDVKM. The length of the CDR3 is 14 residues. CDR3 in amino acids: CASISGWVHNEQFF. CDR3 coding DNA: TGTGCCAGCATAAGCGGGTGGGTTCACAATGAGCAGTTCTTC.

The chain recombines TRBV2 with TRBJ2-1; weak D call: TRBD2 (6 bases). Germline values: CDR1 SNHLY, CDR2 FYNNEI. Trimming cost V 3 bases and J 5 bases, with 20 bases left between them. CDR3 length: 17 amino acids. The CDR3 protein is CASSEGWGRNFHNEQFF. As DNA, the CDR3 is TGTGCCAGCAGTGAGGGTTGGGGGAGGAATTTCCACAATGAGCAGTTCTTC.

This clonotype has more than one count but fewer than ten. The rearrangement uses TRBV20-1 and TRBJ2-6, with 11 bases identical to TRBD1. This CDR3 has 19 amino acids. In germline, CDR1 is DFQATT, CDR2 SNEGSKA (reference sequence). V was clipped by 6 bases and J by 0 bases; unmatched bases: 13. The CDR3 here is CSAWTGGAAGLSGANVLTF. The CDR3 DNA follows: TGCAGTGCCTGGACAGGGGGCGCGGCGGGCCTCTCTGGGGCCAACGTCCTGACTTTC.

A single count supports this clonotype. The CDR3 is CASSLRDRGSGGYTF. The CDR3 DNA sequence: TGCGCCAGCAGCCTCCGGGACAGGGGATCGGGGGGCTACACCTTC. The chain uses TRBV5-1 and TRBJ1-2; 10 nucleotides align to TRBD1. The CDR3 is made up of 15 amino acids. V shed 4 bases, J shed 8 bases, and the junction held 11 bases outside the gene matches. Germline CDR1 is SGHRS and CDR2 is YFSETQ.

This clonotype has more than one count but fewer than ten. The chain recombines TRBV20-1 with TRBJ2-3; the match to TRBD1 covers 9 bases. The CDR3 sequence is 16 residues long. CDR1 and CDR2 (germline): DFQATT, SNEGSKA (reference sequence). V lost 5 bases to trimming and J lost 6 bases; unmatched junction nucleotides: 15. The CDR3 DNA reads TGCAGTGCTGAGAACTCCTGGACAGGGGAGAGGGATACGCAGTATTTT. Its protein product is CSAENSWTGERDTQYF.

The table lists this clonotype with a few counts. J is TRBJ2-5 and V is TRBV27; D perhaps matches TRBD2 (5 bases). Germline CDR1 MNHEY, CDR2 SMNVEV (reference sequence). This CDR3 comprises 13 residues. V was trimmed by 1 base and J by 7 bases, leaving 10 bases between them. Here the CDR3 reads CASSLWGGGTQYF. CDR3 bases: TGTGCCAGCAGTTTATGGGGTGGAGGGACCCAGTACTTC.